The 13 T cell receptor beta chains in this list originate from one sample, sequenced in a study of blood T cell repertoires in COVID-19. The repertoire was sequenced with immunoSEQ multiplex PCR; TCRdb's copy has only in-frame clones and lacks some. There are about 180,000 clones in the sample; 80% to 90% occur only once, and approximately 9.9% lies in the top ten. Material: peripheral blood. The receptor source for this set is a human donor with active or convalescent COVID-19. The donor label of this sample is uncertain.

The V gene is TRBV19, the J gene TRBJ1-2, with a weak D call TRBD1 (5 bases). The CDR3 spans 14 residues. Germline-derived CDR1 and CDR2 are LNHDA and SQIVND (reference sequence). The germline V and J ends were trimmed by 7 bases and 5 bases, with 17 bases remaining between them. In nucleotides, the CDR3 is TGTGCCAGTAATAAGGTGGACATCACTTATGGCTACACCTTC. Protein product: CASNKVDITYGYTF.

This sequence joins TRBV6-6 and TRBJ1-6; a possible D gene is TRBD1 (6 bases). CDR1 is MNHNY, CDR2 SVGAGI, per germline (reference sequence). V was shortened by 6 bases and J by 9 bases, with 18 bases between the two germline ends. This CDR3 is built from 15 residues. The CDR3 DNA sequence: TGTGCCAGCAGGGAACAGGGCCGAGAGAGTTCACCCCTCCACTTT. Its protein product is CASREQGRESSPLHF.

The gene calls are TRBV7-3 and TRBJ2-4; D ambiguous. V dropped 2 bases and J dropped 1 base, with 15 bases sitting between them. The CDR3 has 17 residues. Germline values: CDR1 SGHTA, CDR2 FQGTGA. The CDR3 loop is CASSLWHSGTAKNIQYF. The CDR3 DNA reads TGTGCCAGCAGCTTATGGCACTCAGGAACGGCCAAAAACATTCAGTACTTC.

This clone has ten or more counts. The rearrangement links TRBV20-1 to TRBJ2-7; possible D gene TRBD2, 5 bases. The CDR3 extends over 10 amino acids. The germline V gene encodes CDR1 DFQATT and CDR2 SNEGSKA (reference sequence). V lost 5 bases, J lost 7 bases, and 9 bases lay in between. The CDR3, as DNA: TGCAGTGCTGCAGCGGAGGAGCAGTACTTC. It encodes CSAAAEEQYF.

This chain uses TRBV19 with TRBJ2-2; 7 bases match TRBD1. Germline-derived CDR1 and CDR2 are LNHDA and SQIVND (reference sequence). The CDR3 loop spans 15 amino acids. Germline trimming cut 3 bases from V and 2 bases from J; bases unmatched to any gene: 3. The chain's CDR3 is CASSIGQANTGELFF. For the CDR3, the DNA is TGTGCCAGTAGTATCGGACAGGCCAACACCGGGGAGCTGTTTTTT.

V and J are TRBV2 and TRBJ2-3; 9 bases fit TRBD1. The V gene end was trimmed by 6 bases and the J gene end by 4 bases; junction bases not matched to a gene: 8. This CDR3 region has 15 residues. From germline, CDR1 is SNHLY and CDR2 FYNNEI. CDR3 nucleotides: TGTGCCAGCAGGCCCGGGACAGGGTTTTCAGATACGCAGTATTTT. Its translation: CASRPGTGFSDTQYF.

The chain recombines TRBV7-2 with TRBJ2-1; tentative D call: TRBD2 (6 bases). V shed 3 bases and J shed 10 bases, with 10 bases lying between them. Germline CDR1 SGHTA, CDR2 FQGNSA. CDR3 length: 12 residues. CDR3 coding DNA: TGTGCCAGCAGCTTCGGGGCGGGGGAGCAGTTCTTC. Translating gives CASSFGAGEQFF.

The rearrangement links TRBV7-2 to TRBJ1-4, with TRBD1 matching 8 bases. The CDR3 contains 14 residues. Germline V gene sequence: CDR1 SGHTA, CDR2 FQGNSA. Trimming removed 5 bases from V and 8 bases from J; junction bases left unmatched: 7. The CDR3 spells CASSAPGGSEKLFF. CDR3 bases: TGTGCCAGCAGCGCCCCAGGGGGCTCGGAAAAACTGTTTTTT.

This clone has more than one count but fewer than ten. V gene TRBV12-3 or TRBV12-4 combines with J gene TRBJ1-5, with unresolved D. V was cut by 4 bases and J by 5 bases, with 6 bases left in between. The CDR3 covers 12 residues. This CDR3 is CASSSLYQPQHF. The CDR3 DNA is TGTGCCAGCAGTTCCCTTTATCAGCCCCAGCATTTT.

Regarding this clone: A much larger clone lies a single base off, so this may be a read error. Other DNA sequences in the same sample also yield this CDR3. The chain couples TRBV7-3 to TRBJ2-7; 12 positions match TRBD2. J gave up 7 bases and V 2 bases, and 9 bases lay outside the gene matches. The CDR3 length is 16 residues. Germline values: CDR1 SGHTA, CDR2 FQGTGA. This CDR3 is CASSLPLAGGPGEQYF. In DNA, the CDR3 is TGTGCCAGCAGCTTACCCCTAGCGGGGGGGCCTGGGGAGCAGTACTTC. Combining the CDR3 with reference TRBV7-3 and TRBJ2-7 gives the whole variable domain GAGVSQTPSNKVTEKGKYVELRCDPISGHTALYWYRQSLGQGPEFLIYFQGTGAADDSGLPNDRFFAVRPEGSVSTLKIQRTERGDSAVYLCASSLPLAGGPGEQYFGPGTRLTVT.

This sequence joins TRBV27 and TRBJ2-5, with 8 bases aligning to TRBD2. CDR3 length: 17 amino acids. Germline CDR1 and CDR2: MNHEY and SMNVEV (reference sequence). Losses at the gene ends were 6 bases for V and 1 base for J; bases not matched to a gene: 13. The CDR3 protein is CASSPSGGPLIQETQYF. The CDR3 region has the DNA TGTGCCAGCAGCCCGAGCGGGGGCCCTTTAATCCAAGAGACCCAGTACTTC.

This sequence joins TRBV2 and TRBJ2-3; D might be TRBD2 (7 bases). Germline CDR1 SNHLY, CDR2 FYNNEI. CDR3 length: 14 residues. V lost 7 bases and J 7 bases, leaving 18 bases between the germline ends. The CDR3 bases are TGTGCCAGCATAACTGCGGGGGCCGTCAATACGCAGTATTTT. It specifies CASITAGAVNTQYF.

J is TRBJ2-4 and V is TRBV5-4; TRBD1 aligns across 10 bases. The CDR3 is 13 amino acids. Germline V gives CDR1 SGHNT, CDR2 YYREEE (reference sequence). Trimming at V came to 4 bases and at J to 6 bases, leaving 1 base not matched to a gene. CDR3 in amino acids: CASSRDRGNIQYF. The CDR3 nucleotides are TGTGCCAGCAGCCGGGACAGGGGAAACATTCAGTACTTC.